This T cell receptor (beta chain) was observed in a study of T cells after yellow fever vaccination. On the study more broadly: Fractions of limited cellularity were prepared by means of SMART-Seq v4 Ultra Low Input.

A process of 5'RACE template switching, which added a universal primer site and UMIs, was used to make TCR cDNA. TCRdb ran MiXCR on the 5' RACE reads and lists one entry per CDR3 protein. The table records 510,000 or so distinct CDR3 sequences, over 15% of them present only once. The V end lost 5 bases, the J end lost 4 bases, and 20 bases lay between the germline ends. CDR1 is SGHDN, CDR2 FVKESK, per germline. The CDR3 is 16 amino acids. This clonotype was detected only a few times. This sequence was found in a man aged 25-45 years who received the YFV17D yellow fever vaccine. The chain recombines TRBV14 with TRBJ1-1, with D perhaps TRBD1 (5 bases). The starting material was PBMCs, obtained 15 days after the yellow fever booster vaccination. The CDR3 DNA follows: TGTGCCAGCAGCGCAAGTTTGGGGGAAGGAGCCACTGAAGCTTTCTTT. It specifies CASSASLGEGATEAFF.